This section outlines one TCR beta chain sequence together with its context. As yet, its antigen is unknown. One entry per CDR3 protein, called by TCRdb with MiXCR from the 5' RACE reads. The repertoire has roughly 600,000 distinct CDR3 sequences, 15% to 20% of them found once; the top ten carry around 12%. The data were obtained in a study of T-cell memory formation after mild COVID-19. Findings of the study overall: The second-wave clones peaking on day 37 were not confirmed as SARS-CoV-2-specific. CD8+ contracting clones occupied EMRA, while CD4+ ones occupied mainly CM and EM.

The CDR3 covers 15 residues. With V trimmed by 4 bases and J by 6 bases, 7 bases remained unmatched. The chain couples TRBV12-3 or TRBV12-4 to TRBJ2-2, with TRBD1 matching 8 bases. Sequenced input: PBMCs or a T cell subset sorted from them (not recorded which). The source is an adult woman who had mild COVID-19 (a few samples of this study predate the infection). Cell type and time point are not known. CDR3 sequence reads: CASSWTGRWPGELFF. The CDR3 nucleotides read TGTGCCAGCAGTTGGACAGGGAGGTGGCCCGGGGAGCTGTTTTTT.